This T cell receptor (beta chain) is from a study of T-cell memory formation after mild COVID-19. Study-wide results and limits: Memory sampled before infection contained some responding clones, suggesting cross-reactive memory joined. Clones contracting across day 15 to 85 had a balanced CD4/CD8 profile; later expanding clones leaned CD4+.

CDR1 and CDR2 (germline): SGHRS, YFSETQ. This CDR3 is 14 amino acids long. V lost 7 bases to trimming and J lost 2 bases, with 13 bases between them. This clonotype was seen repeatedly, ten times or more. What it recognizes is unknown. Constant-segment-primed 5'RACE gave TCR alpha and TCR beta cDNA libraries with sample barcodes and UMIs. TCRdb redid the calling of the 5' RACE reads with MiXCR, one entry per CDR3 protein. This table holds 250,000 to 350,000 distinct CDR3 sequences, 15% to 20% found once. The TCR comes from a man between 18 and 35 years old who had mild COVID-19 (a few samples of this study predate the infection). Cell type and time point are not known. The chain couples TRBV5-1 to TRBJ2-1; tentatively, D is TRBD2 (5 bases). Input material: PBMCs or a T cell subset sorted from them (not recorded which). Here the CDR3 DNA reads TGCGCCAGCTTCACGAGCGGTACCTACAATGAGCAGTTCTTC. This sequence encodes CASFTSGTYNEQFF.